The clone carrying this T cell receptor beta chain appeared a few times. Its specificity is not known. The data were taken from a study of human T cells and chemical hapten exposure. Study outcomes and limitations: PT1 expanded TCR counts correlated positively with patch test score. Donors were affected by alopecia, so their immune reaction might vary from that of healthy individuals.

Time point denoted: pre-sensitization, week 0. Treatment of the sample: therapeutic diphenylcyclopropenone sensitization with weekly scalp DPC. In TCRdb, the RACE reads were re-called with MiXCR into one record per CDR3 protein. The data hold some 300,000 distinct CDR3 sequences, with 4.5% to 5.5% observed a single time. CDR1 is MNHEY and CDR2 is SVGEGT in the germline V gene. The V gene end was trimmed by 6 bases and the J gene end by 8 bases; junction bases not matched to a gene: 11. This CDR3 region has 16 residues. The chain combines TRBV6-2 or TRBV6-3 with TRBJ2-1; 12 bases agree with TRBD1. This specimen was whole blood, taken in connection with sensitization to the hapten diphenylcyclopropenone (DPC). The receptor was derived from a woman younger than 35 with alopecia areata. Some clones in this sample may be carry-over from other donors' samples. CDR3 residues: CASSLSVGQGADEQFF. The CDR3 DNA is TGTGCCAGCAGCTTATCAGTGGGACAGGGGGCCGATGAGCAGTTCTTC.